The 28 T cell receptor beta chains reported below all come from one sample, sequenced in a study of T-cell memory formation after mild COVID-19. TCRdb re-called the 5' RACE reads through MiXCR, storing one row per CDR3 protein. Of fewer than 350,000 distinct CDR3 sequences listed, approximately 15% were seen once; the top ten hold around 20%. Sequencing was performed on PBMCs or a T cell subset sorted from them (not recorded which). The receptor set was obtained from a man in his late teens or twenties who had mild COVID-19 (a few samples of this study predate the infection). Cell type and time point are not known.

The chain recombines TRBV5-1 with TRBJ2-1, with TRBD1 identical over 8 bases. From germline, CDR1 is SGHRS and CDR2 YFSETQ. There are 15 residues in the CDR3. The junction had 4 bases not matched to a gene; V was cut back by 3 bases and J by 2 bases. The CDR3 is CASSSDRGAYNEQFF. The CDR3 DNA reads TGCGCCAGCAGCTCTGACAGGGGTGCCTACAATGAGCAGTTCTTC.

The chain carries TRBV9 and TRBJ2-2; no clear D. There are 14 residues in the CDR3. Germline V gene data show CDR1 as SGDLS and CDR2 as YYNGEE. V was trimmed by 4 bases and J by 6 bases, leaving 13 bases between them. CDR3 in amino acids: CASSPTWLAGELFF. For the CDR3, the DNA is TGTGCCAGCAGCCCTACCTGGTTGGCCGGGGAGCTGTTTTTT.

In its sample, this clonotype was seen a few times. V usage is TRBV5-1 and J usage is TRBJ2-4; no clear D. The V end lost 4 bases, the J end lost 0 bases, and 8 bases lay between the germline ends. CDR1 and CDR2 from the germline V gene are SGHRS and YFSETQ. The CDR3 covers 14 residues. CDR3 sequence: CASSPQLAKNIQYF. Here the CDR3 DNA reads TGCGCCAGCAGCCCACAGCTAGCCAAAAACATTCAGTACTTC.

The chain combines TRBV6-5 with TRBJ2-3; the match to TRBD2 covers 7 bases. This CDR3 contains 15 residues. CDR1 is MNHEY, CDR2 SVGAGI, per germline. The V and J ends lost 0 bases and 8 bases, in that order; junction bases with no gene match: 8. CDR3 DNA sequence: TGTGCCAGCAGTTACTCGGGCGGGGGTTCACCTACGCAGTATTTT. Its translation is CASSYSGGGSPTQYF.

This clonotype was picked up a small number of times. The gene calls are TRBV12-3 or TRBV12-4 and TRBJ1-1; weak D call: TRBD1 (5 bases). V was clipped by 6 bases and J by 8 bases, with 19 bases between them. This CDR3 spans 14 amino acids. The DNA of the CDR3 is TGTGCCAGCAGCCAAAGGCTGGGGGTGTCAGAAGCTTTCTTT. Translated: CASSQRLGVSEAFF.

This sequence joins TRBV6-2 or TRBV6-3 and TRBJ2-2, with D hard to call. The germline V and J ends were trimmed by 3 bases and 7 bases, with 12 bases remaining between them. There are 14 residues in the CDR3. CDR1 MNHEY and CDR2 SVGEGT come from the germline V gene. The CDR3 nucleotides are TGTGCCAGCAGTTATCAGTTTCCTGTCGGGGAGCTGTTTTTT. It specifies CASSYQFPVGELFF.

This clonotype has a single count. V is TRBV29-1 and J is TRBJ2-1; possible D gene TRBD1, 7 bases. The CDR3 totals 13 residues. With 6 bases removed from V and 7 bases from J, the gap between germline ends came to 16 bases. CDR1 is SQVTM, CDR2 ANQGSEA, per germline. CDR3 loop: CSVRRDRENEQFF. The CDR3 DNA reads TGCAGCGTCCGGAGGGACAGAGAGAATGAGCAGTTCTTC.

In its sample, this clonotype was seen many times. The rearrangement joins TRBV5-1 to TRBJ2-2; 10 bases are a match to TRBD2. Germline values: CDR1 SGHRS, CDR2 YFSETQ. This CDR3 comprises 17 residues. After removal of 0 bases from V and 4 bases from J, the junction contained 6 bases not matched to a gene. The CDR3 here is CASSLASGGAVTGELFF. The CDR3 DNA reads as TGCGCCAGCAGCTTGGCCAGCGGGGGGGCCGTCACCGGGGAGCTGTTTTTT.

The chain couples TRBV6-6 to TRBJ1-1; D ambiguous. V was trimmed by 0 bases and J by 9 bases, leaving 14 bases between them. Germline V lookup: CDR1 MNHNY, CDR2 SVGAGI (reference sequence). This CDR3 is 14 amino acids long. This CDR3 reads CASSYSMGGGKAFF. In nucleotides, the CDR3 is TGTGCCAGCAGTTACTCGATGGGCGGCGGTAAAGCTTTCTTT.

This clonotype was seen more than once but under ten times. V usage is TRBV5-1 and J usage is TRBJ2-3, with D perhaps matching TRBD1 or TRBD2 (6 bases each). The CDR3 extends over 20 amino acids. Germline loops: CDR1 SGHRS, CDR2 YFSETQ. V gave up 3 bases and J gave up 1 base, with 27 bases separating them. CDR3 nucleotide sequence: TGCGCCAGCAGCTCAGACCGTAAAAGGGGGGCAAGCGCTCGCACAGATACGCAGTATTTT. Translated, it gives CASSSDRKRGASARTDTQYF.

The chain employs TRBV5-6 and TRBJ1-2; D gene unclear. Germline V lookup: CDR1 SGHDT, CDR2 YYEEEE. This CDR3 is built from 13 residues. Trimming stripped 0 bases from V and 4 bases from J, with 7 bases between. The CDR3 nucleotides are TGTGCCAGCAGCTTGGAGCCAATCTATGGCTACACCTTC. It specifies CASSLEPIYGYTF.

This clonotype was observed many times. This rearrangement joins TRBV12-3 or TRBV12-4 to TRBJ2-6; D is uncertain. Trimming pared 8 bases from V and 0 bases from J, leaving 5 bases between. This CDR3 has 13 amino acids. CDR3 amino acids: CASRISGANVLTF. The CDR3 DNA reads as TGTGCCAGCCGAATCTCTGGGGCCAACGTCCTGACTTTC.

V and J are TRBV7-9 and TRBJ1-2, with D tentatively TRBD1 (5 bases). Looked up from germline, CDR1 is SEHNR and CDR2 is FQNEAQ (reference sequence). The CDR3 length is 15 residues. V lost 0 bases and J lost 8, with 16 bases in between. CDR3 DNA: TGTGCCAGCAGCTTAGCAGGTCCGGGGGGGAGAGGCTACACCTTC. Translated: CASSLAGPGGRGYTF.

This clonotype was seen repeatedly, ten times or more. This chain links TRBV18 with TRBJ2-3; possible D gene TRBD2, 6 bases. The V gene's germline CDR1 is KGHSH and CDR2 LQKENI. V lost 2 bases, J lost 4 bases, and 10 bases lay in between. The CDR3 is 14 amino acids. The CDR3 sequence is CASSPGGNADTQYF. The CDR3 DNA sequence: TGTGCCAGCTCACCAGGAGGGAACGCAGATACGCAGTATTTT.

The rearrangement uses TRBV7-2 and TRBJ2-5, with 13 bases fitting TRBD2. V shed 5 bases and J 5 bases; nucleotides not matched to a gene: 11. The V gene's germline CDR1 is SGHTA and CDR2 FQGNSA. CDR3 size: 17 residues. CDR3 coding DNA: TGTGCCAGCAGCCATCGACTAGCGGGGGGCCACCGGGAGACCCAGTACTTC. As protein: CASSHRLAGGHRETQYF.

This clonotype was observed a few times. The chain joins TRBV2 to TRBJ2-7, with D possibly TRBD1 on 5 matching bases. Germline CDR1 reads SNHLY; CDR2 reads FYNNEI. This CDR3 spans 11 amino acids. Trimming cost V 5 bases and J 6 bases, with 8 bases left between them. The CDR3 DNA is TGTGCCAGCAGTTGGGGCGGCGAGCAGTACGTC. Protein product: CASSWGGEQYV.

This clonotype was found many times. The rearrangement joins TRBV10-3 to TRBJ2-3; tentatively, D is TRBD1 (5 bases). From germline, CDR1 is ENHRY and CDR2 SYGVKD. V lost 6 bases, J lost 6 bases, and 22 bases lay in between. This CDR3 comprises 16 residues. In DNA, the CDR3 is TGTGCCATCAGCATCCAGGGTCCGAGTTCGGGTGATACGCAGTATTTT. Amino acid sequence: CAISIQGPSSGDTQYF.

This clonotype occurred a few times. The rearrangement uses TRBV12-3 or TRBV12-4 and TRBJ1-6; TRBD1 agrees at 7 bases. After removal of 3 bases from V and 9 bases from J, the junction contained 14 bases not matched to a gene. CDR3 length: 17 amino acids. The CDR3 region has the DNA TGTGCCAGCAGTTTCGGACAGGTTCGAGTCCCTCGTTCACCCCTCCACTTT. It codes for CASSFGQVRVPRSPLHF.

This clonotype was seen a handful of times. The chain is built from TRBV6-2 or TRBV6-3 and TRBJ2-7; no clear D. This CDR3 has 15 residues. The V gene's germline CDR1 is MNHEY and CDR2 SVGEGT. Trimming stripped 6 bases from V and 6 bases from J, with 21 bases between. In nucleotides, the CDR3 is TGTGCCAGCAGCGACCGGGCGGCCCACACCTCCGAGCAGTACTTC. This translates into CASSDRAAHTSEQYF.

This clonotype was counted between two and nine times. The V and J genes are TRBV12-3 or TRBV12-4 and TRBJ2-4, with D maybe TRBD2 (5 bases). V was pared by 5 bases and J by 11 bases, with 13 bases between. The CDR3 spans 12 residues. Written as DNA, the CDR3 is TGTGCCAGCAGTGTCCCGGGAAGATTTCAGTACTTC. Residues: CASSVPGRFQYF.

This clonotype was found a few times. CDR3 DNA sequence: TGCAGTGCTAGGAGTCCTCATCATAATGAGCAGTTCTTC. It is translated as CSARSPHHNEQFF. J is TRBJ2-1 and V is TRBV20-1; unclear D gene. Germline CDR1 DFQATT, CDR2 SNEGSKA (reference sequence). This CDR3 region has 13 residues. Trimming removed 3 bases at V and 7 bases at J, with 13 bases between.

This clonotype came up many times. The J gene is TRBJ1-1, the V gene TRBV7-2, with D hard to call. The CDR3 loop spans 15 amino acids. Germline-derived CDR1 and CDR2 are SGHTA and FQGNSA. The V end lost 5 bases, the J end lost 1 base, and 14 bases lay between the germline ends. The CDR3 DNA follows: TGTGCCAGCAGCCCGGTATCACGAAGGAACACTGAAGCTTTCTTT. Protein product: CASSPVSRRNTEAFF.

This clonotype came up a few times. This chain joins TRBV2 and TRBJ1-2; 12 bases line up with TRBD1. CDR3 length equals 14 residues. Germline-derived CDR1 and CDR2 are SNHLY and FYNNEI. The J segment lost 8 bases and the V segment lost 7 bases, leaving 8 bases of the junction unmatched. Written as DNA, the CDR3 is TGTGCCAGCATCGGGACAGGGGGCGCGGGGGGCTACACCTTC. Translation gives CASIGTGGAGGYTF.

The V call is TRBV28, the J call TRBJ1-2; TRBD1 matches at 8 bases. Germline V gives CDR1 MDHEN, CDR2 SYDVKM. V lost 7 bases to trimming and J lost 4 bases; unmatched junction nucleotides: 8. The CDR3 is 14 amino acids. The CDR3 is CASITGQGAYGYTF. CDR3 coding DNA: TGTGCCAGCATCACCGGACAGGGAGCCTATGGCTACACCTTC.

The chain joins TRBV5-5 to TRBJ1-4; 8 bases align to TRBD1. J gave up 12 bases and V 2 bases, and 12 bases lay outside the gene matches. This CDR3 spans 15 amino acids. Germline V gene lookup returns CDR1 SGHKS and CDR2 YYEKEE (reference sequence). The CDR3 sequence: CASSLRENRGAELFF. The DNA for the CDR3 is TGTGCCAGCAGCTTACGCGAAAACAGGGGGGCGGAACTGTTTTTT.

This clonotype occurred a few times. J is TRBJ1-5 and V is TRBV24-1; TRBD1 aligns across 8 bases. CDR1 is KGHDR and CDR2 is SFDVKD in the germline V gene. CDR3 length equals 13 residues. The trim removed 7 bases at V and 5 bases at J, leaving 3 bases unmatched. CDR3 sequence: CATRDRVDQPQHF. DNA of the CDR3: TGTGCCACCAGGGACAGGGTGGATCAGCCCCAGCATTTT.

This clonotype was seen a handful of times. One junction end does not reproduce the germline sequence, and a read error may be involved. The chain employs TRBV7-2 and TRBJ1-5, with TRBD1 identical over 8 bases. This CDR3 is built from 16 residues. From germline, CDR1 is SGHTA and CDR2 FQGNSA. CDR3 sequence reads: CASSLAQGGGNQPQHF. CDR3 sequence (DNA): TGTGCCAGCAGCCTAGCACAGGGGGGAGGCAATCAGCCCCAGCATTTT. Drawing the rest from reference TRBV7-2 and TRBJ1-5, the complete variable domain is GAGVSQSPSNKVTEKGKDVELRCDPISGHTALYWYRQSLGQGLEFLIYFQGNSAPDKSGLPSDRFSAERTGGSVSTLTIQRTQQEDSAVYLCASSLAQGGGNQPQHFGDGTRLSIL.

This clonotype was seen more than once but under ten times. The chain carries TRBV6-5 and TRBJ1-1; TRBD1 matches at 9 bases. The CDR3 is made up of 15 amino acids. With 2 bases clipped from V and 1 base from J, the junction kept 2 bases outside the gene matches. Per germline, CDR1 MNHEY and CDR2 SVGAGI. The CDR3 nucleotides read TGTGCCAGCAGTTACGACAGGGGGTCGAACACTGAAGCTTTCTTT. It codes for CASSYDRGSNTEAFF.